The source of this T cell receptor beta chain is a study of blood T cells in healthy people across ages. This clonotype was seen more than once but under ten times. The antigen remains unidentified. Germline CDR1 SGHTA, CDR2 FQGNSA. This CDR3 is built from 14 residues. The germline V and J ends were trimmed by 5 bases and 4 bases, with 14 bases remaining between them. Total RNA extraction produced at least 6 micrograms (per sample) for the study. Study-level results: Estimated diversity across one million T cells was deemed an underestimate.

For the second PCR, which ran for about 7 to 11 cycles, a sample-barcoded 5' primer and a J-beta primer mix were used. Via MiXCR, TCRdb re-called the 5' RACE reads, giving one row per CDR3 protein. The sample records over a million distinct CDR3 sequences, approximately 40% being singletons. The sequence was collected from a woman aged 18-35 years in good health. The rearrangement joins TRBV7-2 to TRBJ1-2; D not certain. The sample comprised blood. CDR3 DNA sequence: TGTGCCAGCAGCCCCGGCTTGCTGTTCTATGGCTACACCTTC. This encodes CASSPGLLFYGYTF.